This TCR beta chain was found in a study of response to subunit inactivated influenza vaccine. With 6 bases removed from V and 2 bases from J, the gap between germline ends came to 11 bases. This CDR3 contains 13 residues. CDR1 ENHRY and CDR2 SYGVKD come from the germline V gene. From the RT-PCR reads, TCRdb called clonotypes with MiXCR, one entry per CDR3 protein. This table holds hundreds of thousands of distinct CDR3 sequences, roughly 14% found once. The sequencing here drew on PBMCs from blood, taken 14 to 15 days before vaccination. The J gene is TRBJ2-7, the V gene TRBV10-3; no reliable D call. The clonotype originates from a man aged 45-65 years who received an inactivated influenza vaccine. The CDR3 sequence: CAISKGRAYEQYF. The CDR3 nucleotides read TGTGCCATCAGCAAAGGACGGGCCTACGAGCAGTACTTC.